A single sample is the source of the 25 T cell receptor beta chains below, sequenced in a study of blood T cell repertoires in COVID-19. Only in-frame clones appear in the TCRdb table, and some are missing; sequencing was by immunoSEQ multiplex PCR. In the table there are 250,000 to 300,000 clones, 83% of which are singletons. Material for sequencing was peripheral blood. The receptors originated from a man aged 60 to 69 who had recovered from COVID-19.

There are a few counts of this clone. The CDR3 here is CASSLTEGPYEQYF. The CDR3 DNA reads TGCGCCAGCAGCTTAACAGAAGGCCCTTACGAGCAGTACTTC. The chain has TRBV4-1 and TRBJ2-7; D is unclear. CDR1 and CDR2 from the germline V gene are MGHRA and YSYEKL. Trimming shortened V by 5 bases and J by 4 bases, and 15 bases separated the two germline ends. CDR3 size: 14 residues.

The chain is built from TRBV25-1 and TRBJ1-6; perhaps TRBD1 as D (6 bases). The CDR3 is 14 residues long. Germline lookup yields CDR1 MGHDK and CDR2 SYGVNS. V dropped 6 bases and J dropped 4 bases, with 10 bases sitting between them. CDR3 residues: CASRNRVYNSPLHF. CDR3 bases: TGTGCCAGCAGAAACAGGGTTTATAATTCACCCCTCCACTTT.

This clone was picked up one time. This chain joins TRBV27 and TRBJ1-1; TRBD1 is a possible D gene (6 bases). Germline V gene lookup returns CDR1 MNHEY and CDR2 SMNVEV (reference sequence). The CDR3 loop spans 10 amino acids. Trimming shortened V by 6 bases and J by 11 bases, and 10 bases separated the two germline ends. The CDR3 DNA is TGTGCCAGCAGCACAGGGATGGCTTTCTTT. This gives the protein CASSTGMAFF.

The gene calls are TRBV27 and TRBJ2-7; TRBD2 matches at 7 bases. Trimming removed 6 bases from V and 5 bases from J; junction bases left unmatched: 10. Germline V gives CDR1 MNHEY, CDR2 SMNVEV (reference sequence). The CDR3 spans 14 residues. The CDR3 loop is CASRYGTNEDEQYF. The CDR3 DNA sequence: TGTGCCAGCAGATACGGGACTAACGAAGACGAGCAGTACTTC.

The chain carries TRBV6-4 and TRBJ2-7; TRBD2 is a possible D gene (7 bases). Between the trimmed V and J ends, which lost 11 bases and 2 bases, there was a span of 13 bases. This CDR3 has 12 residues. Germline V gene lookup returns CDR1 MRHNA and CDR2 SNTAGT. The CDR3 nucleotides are TGTGCCGGGGGGGGGCTCCCCTACGAGCAGTACTTC. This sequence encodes CAGGGLPYEQYF.

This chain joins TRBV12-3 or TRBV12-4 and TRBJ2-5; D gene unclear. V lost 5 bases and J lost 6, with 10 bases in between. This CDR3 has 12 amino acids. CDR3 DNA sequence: TGTGCCAGCAGTCCCCTGGGCAAGACCCAGTACTTC. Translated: CASSPLGKTQYF.

The CDR3 sequence: CSASGLAKETQYF. In nucleotides, the CDR3 is TGCAGTGCTAGTGGACTGGCTAAAGAGACCCAGTACTTC. The rearrangement uses TRBV20-1 and TRBJ2-5; tentatively, D is TRBD2 (5 bases). Germline values: CDR1 DFQATT, CDR2 SNEGSKA (reference sequence). The CDR3 is made up of 13 amino acids. V shed 3 bases and J shed 3 bases, with 11 bases lying between them.

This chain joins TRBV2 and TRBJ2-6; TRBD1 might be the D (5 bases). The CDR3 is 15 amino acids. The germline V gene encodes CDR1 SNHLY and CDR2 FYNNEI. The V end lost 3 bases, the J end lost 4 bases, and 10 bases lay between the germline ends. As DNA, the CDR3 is TGTGCCAGCAGTGATTGGGGCTCCGGGGCCAACGTCCTGACTTTC. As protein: CASSDWGSGANVLTF.

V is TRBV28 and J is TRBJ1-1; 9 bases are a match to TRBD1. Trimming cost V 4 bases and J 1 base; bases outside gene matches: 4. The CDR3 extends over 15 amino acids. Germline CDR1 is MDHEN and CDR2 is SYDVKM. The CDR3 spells CASSSPGQGNTEAFF. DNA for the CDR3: TGTGCCAGCAGTTCCCCGGGACAGGGGAACACTGAAGCTTTCTTT. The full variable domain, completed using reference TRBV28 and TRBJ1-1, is DVKVTQSSRYLVKRTGEKVFLECVQDMDHENMFWYRQDPGLGLRLIYFSYDVKMKEKGDIPEGYSVSREKKERFSLILESASTNQTSMYLCASSSPGQGNTEAFFGQGTRLTVV.

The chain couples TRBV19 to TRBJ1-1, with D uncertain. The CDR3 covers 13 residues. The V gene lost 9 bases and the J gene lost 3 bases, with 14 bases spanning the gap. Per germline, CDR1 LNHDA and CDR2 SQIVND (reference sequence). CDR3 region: CASSRKRYTEAFF. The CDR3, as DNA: TGTGCCAGCAGCCGTAAGAGGTACACTGAAGCTTTCTTT.

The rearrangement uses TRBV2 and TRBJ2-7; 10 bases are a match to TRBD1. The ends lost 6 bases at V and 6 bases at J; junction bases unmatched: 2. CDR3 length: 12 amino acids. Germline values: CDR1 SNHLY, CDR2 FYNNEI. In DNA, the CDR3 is TGTGCCAGCAGACGGACAGGGGGCGAGCAGTACTTC. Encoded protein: CASRRTGGEQYF.

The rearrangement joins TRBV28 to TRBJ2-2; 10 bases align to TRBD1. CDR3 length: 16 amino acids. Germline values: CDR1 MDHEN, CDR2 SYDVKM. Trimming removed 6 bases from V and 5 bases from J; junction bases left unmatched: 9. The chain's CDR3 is CASRPWTGGLTGELFF. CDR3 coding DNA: TGTGCCAGCAGACCATGGACAGGGGGGTTAACCGGGGAGCTGTTTTTT.

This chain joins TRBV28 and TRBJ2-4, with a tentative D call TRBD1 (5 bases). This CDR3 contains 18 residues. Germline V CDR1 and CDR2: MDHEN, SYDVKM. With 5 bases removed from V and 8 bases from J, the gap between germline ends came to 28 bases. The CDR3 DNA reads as TGTGCCAGCAGTCCCCGCCGAGGATATGGGGCGGCGTTTTACATTCAGTACTTC. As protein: CASSPRRGYGAAFYIQYF.

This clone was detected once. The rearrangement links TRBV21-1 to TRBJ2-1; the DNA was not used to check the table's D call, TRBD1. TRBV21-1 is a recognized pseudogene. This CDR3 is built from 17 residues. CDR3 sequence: CASSQRGWTEEYNEQFF. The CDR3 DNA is TGTGCCAGCAGTCAAAGGGGGTGGACAGAAGAATACAATGAGCAGTTCTTC.

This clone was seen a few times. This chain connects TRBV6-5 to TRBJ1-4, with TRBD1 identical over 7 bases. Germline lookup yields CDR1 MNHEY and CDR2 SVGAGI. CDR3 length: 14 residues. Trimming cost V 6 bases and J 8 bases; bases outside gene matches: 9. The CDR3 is CASRRQGQGEKLFF. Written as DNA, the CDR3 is TGTGCCAGCAGAAGACAGGGCCAGGGGGAAAAACTGTTTTTT.

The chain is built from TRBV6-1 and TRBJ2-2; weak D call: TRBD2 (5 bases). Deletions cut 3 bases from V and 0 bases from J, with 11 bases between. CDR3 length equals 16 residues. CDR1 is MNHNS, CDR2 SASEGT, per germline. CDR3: CASSELAPPNTGELFF. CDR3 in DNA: TGTGCCAGCAGTGAGCTAGCCCCTCCGAACACCGGGGAGCTGTTTTTT.

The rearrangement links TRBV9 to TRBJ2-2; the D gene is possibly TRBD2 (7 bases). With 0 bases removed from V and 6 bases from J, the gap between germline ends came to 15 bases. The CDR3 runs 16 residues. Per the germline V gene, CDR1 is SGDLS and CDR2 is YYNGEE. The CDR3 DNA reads TGTGCCAGCAGCGTAGCTCTGGGGGGGGGCCCCGGGGAGCTGTTTTTT. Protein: CASSVALGGGPGELFF.

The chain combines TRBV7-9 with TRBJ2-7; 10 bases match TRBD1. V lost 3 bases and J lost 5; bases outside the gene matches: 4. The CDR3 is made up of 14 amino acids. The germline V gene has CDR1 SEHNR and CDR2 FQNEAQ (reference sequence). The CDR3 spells CASSLTGTGDEQYF. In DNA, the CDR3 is TGTGCCAGCAGCTTGACCGGGACAGGGGACGAGCAGTACTTC.

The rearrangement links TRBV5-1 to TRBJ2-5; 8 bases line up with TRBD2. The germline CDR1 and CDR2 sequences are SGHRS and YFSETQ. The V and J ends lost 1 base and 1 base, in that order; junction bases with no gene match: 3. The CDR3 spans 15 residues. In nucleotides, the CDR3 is TGCGCCAGCAGCTTGTTAGCGGGGATCCAAGAGACCCAGTACTTC. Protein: CASSLLAGIQETQYF.

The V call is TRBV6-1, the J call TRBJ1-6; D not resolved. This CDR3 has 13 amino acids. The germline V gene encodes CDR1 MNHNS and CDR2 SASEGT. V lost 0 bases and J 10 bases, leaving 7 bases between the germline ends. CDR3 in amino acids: CASSEALTSPLHF. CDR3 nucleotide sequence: TGTGCCAGCAGTGAAGCTTTAACATCACCCCTCCACTTT.

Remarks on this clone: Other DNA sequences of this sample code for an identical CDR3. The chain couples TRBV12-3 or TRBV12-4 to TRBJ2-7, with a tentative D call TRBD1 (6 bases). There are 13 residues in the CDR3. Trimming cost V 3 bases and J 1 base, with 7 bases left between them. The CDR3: CASSLGASYEQYF. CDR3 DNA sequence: TGTGCCAGCAGTTTGGGGGCATCCTACGAGCAGTACTTC.

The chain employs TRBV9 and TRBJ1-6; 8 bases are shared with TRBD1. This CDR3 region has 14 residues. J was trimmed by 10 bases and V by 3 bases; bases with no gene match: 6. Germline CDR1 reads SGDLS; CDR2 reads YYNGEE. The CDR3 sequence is CASSGRTGMSPLHF. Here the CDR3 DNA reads TGTGCCAGCAGCGGAAGGACAGGGATGTCACCCCTCCACTTT.

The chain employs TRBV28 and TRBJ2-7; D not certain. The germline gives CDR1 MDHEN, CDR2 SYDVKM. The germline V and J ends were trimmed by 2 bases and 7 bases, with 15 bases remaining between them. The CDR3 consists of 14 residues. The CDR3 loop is CASSLTSRLSEQYF. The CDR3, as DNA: TGTGCCAGCAGTTTAACATCCCGACTCTCGGAGCAGTACTTC.

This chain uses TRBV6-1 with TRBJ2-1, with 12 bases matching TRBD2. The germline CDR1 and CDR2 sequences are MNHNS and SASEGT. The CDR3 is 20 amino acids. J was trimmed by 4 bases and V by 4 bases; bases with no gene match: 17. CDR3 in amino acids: CASSVSRDIGLAGRYNEQFF. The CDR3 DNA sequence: TGTGCCAGCAGTGTATCCCGGGACATCGGACTAGCGGGAAGGTACAATGAGCAGTTCTTC.

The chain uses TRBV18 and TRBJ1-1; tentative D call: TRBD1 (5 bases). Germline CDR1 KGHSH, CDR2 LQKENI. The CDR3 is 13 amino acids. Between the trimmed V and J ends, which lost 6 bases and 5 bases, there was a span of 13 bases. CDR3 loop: CASSWGRETEAFF. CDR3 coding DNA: TGTGCCAGCTCGTGGGGCCGGGAGACTGAAGCTTTCTTT.